This is a list of T cell receptor beta chains from one sample in a study of CD8+ T cells in alopecia areata. Sequencing was performed with immunoSEQ multiplex PCR; in TCRdb, only in-frame clones are kept and a portion is missing. This sample carries tens of thousands of clones, about two thirds of them seen once, and the ten largest clones take 15% to 20%. Sequencing used CD8+ T cells sorted from blood, obtained at week 44, from a patient treated with tofacitinib. The receptors stem from a human donor with alopecia areata. Each CDR3 is given with its conserved first and last residue. D genes are given only for firm matches. A row's size may be missing; if present it is once, few, many or a size class.

TRBV28	.	TRBJ2-5	.	15	TGTGCCAGCAGTCTTACGCGCAGGGAGAGAGAGACCCAGTACTTC	CASSLTRRERETQYF
TRBV4-3	once	TRBJ1-2	.	16	TGCGCCAGCAGCCAAGATCTTGGGGGATTTGACTATGGCTACACCTTC	CASSQDLGGFDYGYTF
TRBV29-1	few	TRBJ2-3	TRBD1	16	TGCAGCGTTGTGACAGGGGCCCTTCTCAACACAGATACGCAGTATTTT	CSVVTGALLNTDTQYF
TRBV4-3	.	TRBJ1-1	.	16	TGCGCCAGCAGCCAAGACTCGGGCGGATCTTACACTGAAGCTTTCTTT	CASSQDSGGSYTEAFF
TRBV9	once	TRBJ1-2	.	13	TGTGCCAGCAGCGTCTCAGGGGACTATGGCTACACCTTC	CASSVSGDYGYTF
TRBV5-1	.	TRBJ1-1	TRBD1	14	TGCGCCAGCAGCTTGTCACAGGGGGCCACTGAAGCTTTCTTT	CASSLSQGATEAFF
TRBV5-6	.	TRBJ2-5	TRBD1	15	TGTGCCAGCAGCTTGGGAGGGGGCACCCAAGAGACCCAGTACTTC	CASSLGGGTQETQYF
TRBV9	.	TRBJ1-5	.	14	TGTGCCAGCAGCGAGAGGGATACATTCGATCCCCAGCATTTT	CASSERDTFDPQHF
TRBV6-5	.	TRBJ1-2	.	14	TGTGCCAGCAGTTTTCTCCAGGGAGCTGATGGCTACACCTTC	CASSFLQGADGYTF
TRBV19	few	TRBJ2-5	.	14	TGTGCCAGTAGTATAACAACAGGGTCCGAGACCCAGTACTTC	CASSITTGSETQYF
TRBV27	.	TRBJ1-1	.	13	TGTGCCAGCAGTTTATCCGGGTTTGGGGAAGCTTTCTTT	CASSLSGFGEAFF
TRBV29-1	.	TRBJ1-2	.	11	TGCAGCGTTGAAGGGGGAGTCGGCTACACCTTC	CSVEGGVGYTF
TRBV13	.	TRBJ1-4	.	14	TGTGCCAGCAGCTTAGTGGCGGAGGACGAAAAACTGTTTTTT	CASSLVAEDEKLFF
TRBV7-9	once	TRBJ1-1	.	13	TGTGCCAGCAGCTCGACGGTTAACACTGAAGCTTTCTTT	CASSSTVNTEAFF
TRBV9	once	TRBJ1-1	.	13	TGTGCCAGCAGCCCACCGGTGGGGACTGAAGCTTTCTTT	CASSPPVGTEAFF
TRBV2	.	TRBJ2-3	.	12	TGTGCCAGCCTCGAGACCACAGATACGCAGTATTTT	CASLETTDTQYF
TRBV10-3	.	TRBJ2-7	.	10	TGTGCCATCGGGGACAACGAGCAGTACTTC	CAIGDNEQYF